This TCR beta chain is from a study of blood T cell repertoires in COVID-19. Study details: Sites across the United States, Italy and Spain contributed samples from acute and convalescent COVID-19. PBMCs, B-cell-depleted T cells, or T cells provided the cDNA or gDNA that made up the material.

Trimming stripped 7 bases from V and 1 base from J, with 11 bases between. The CDR3 length is 14 residues. Germline V gene sequence: CDR1 LNHDA, CDR2 SQIVND (reference sequence). As handled by the study authors: Estimation of nucleated cell counts was performed using reference gene primer amplification. Generated by immunoSEQ multiplex PCR, the TCRdb table keeps only in-frame clones and is missing some. D and trimming come from the DNA, and the V and J calls and clone size come from that table. The table includes approximately 260,000 clones, about 88% detected once. The material sequenced was peripheral blood. The TCR was taken from a man between 18 and 35 years old with active or convalescent COVID-19. V is TRBV19 and J is TRBJ2-1, with D possibly TRBD2 on 7 matching bases. The DNA for the CDR3 is TGTGCCAGTAACGGGGGGCCGTCCTACAATGAGCAGTTCTTC. This codes for CASNGGPSYNEQFF.